The rows below give T cell receptor beta chains drawn from one sample of a study of cytomegalovirus exposure and HLA in healthy donors. TCRdb's copy holds only in-frame clones and misses some; the assay was immunoSEQ multiplex PCR. This table has more than 110,000 clones, 70% to 90% appearing once. The sequenced material came from PBMCs. The receptors originated from a woman in her twenties or thirties in good health and CMV-seronegative. The CDR3 runs from the conserved cysteine through the conserved F or W. Fields, in order: D gene, V gene, clone size, J gene, CDR3 protein, CDR3 DNA. A D gene is named only where the DNA matches it firmly. Clone size is not always given. Where it is, it says once, few, many or a class for expanded clones.

d_gene: NA
v_gene: TRBV18
abundance: once
j_gene: TRBJ2-7
CDR3aa: CASSPADYYEQYF
CDR3nt: TGTGCCAGCTCACCGGCAGACTACTACGAGCAGTACTTC

d_gene: NA
v_gene: TRBV7-8
abundance: NA
j_gene: TRBJ1-1
CDR3aa: CASSSQSGGSYTEAFF
CDR3nt: TGTGCCAGCAGCTCCCAATCGGGGGGCAGTTACACTGAAGCTTTCTTT

d_gene: NA
v_gene: TRBV19
abundance: NA
j_gene: TRBJ2-3
CDR3aa: CASSPTGRADTQYF
CDR3nt: TGTGCCAGTAGTCCCACAGGGAGGGCAGATACGCAGTATTTT

d_gene: TRBD1
v_gene: TRBV9
abundance: NA
j_gene: TRBJ2-7
CDR3aa: CASSAGQGLYEQYF
CDR3nt: TGTGCCAGCAGCGCAGGACAGGGTCTGTACGAGCAGTACTTC

d_gene: TRBD1
v_gene: TRBV7-6
abundance: few
j_gene: TRBJ1-2
CDR3aa: CASSLGQGEGYTF
CDR3nt: TGTGCCAGCAGCCTCGGACAGGGTGAGGGCTACACCTTC

d_gene: NA
v_gene: TRBV6-1
abundance: NA
j_gene: TRBJ2-2
CDR3aa: CASTKQGTGELFF
CDR3nt: TGTGCCAGCACAAAACAGGGCACCGGGGAGCTGTTTTTT

d_gene: TRBD2
v_gene: TRBV25-1
abundance: NA
j_gene: TRBJ2-1
CDR3aa: CASSESSGGGWNEQFF
CDR3nt: TGTGCCAGCAGTGAATCTAGCGGGGGGGGATGGAATGAGCAGTTCTTC

d_gene: TRBD1
v_gene: TRBV7-3
abundance: once
j_gene: TRBJ2-5
CDR3aa: CASSRGQGHGETQYF
CDR3nt: TGTGCCAGCAGCCGTGGACAGGGCCACGGGGAGACCCAGTACTTC

d_gene: TRBD1
v_gene: TRBV7-2
abundance: NA
j_gene: TRBJ1-3
CDR3aa: CASSFTGVGNTIYF
CDR3nt: TGTGCCAGCAGCTTTACAGGGGTCGGAAACACCATATATTTT

d_gene: NA
v_gene: TRBV27
abundance: NA
j_gene: TRBJ1-6
CDR3aa: CASSFGGRYSPLHF
CDR3nt: TGTGCCAGCAGTTTTGGGGGCAGGTATTCACCCCTCCACTTT

d_gene: NA
v_gene: TRBV2
abundance: NA
j_gene: TRBJ2-7
CDR3aa: CASSVVPRKSGVSLDEQYF
CDR3nt: TGTGCCAGCAGCGTAGTACCAAGGAAATCAGGGGTTTCGCTTGACGAGCAGTACTTC

d_gene: TRBD1
v_gene: TRBV2
abundance: NA
j_gene: TRBJ1-3
CDR3aa: CASSGQGAVGNTIYF
CDR3nt: TGTGCCAGCAGTGGACAGGGGGCTGTTGGAAACACCATATATTTT

d_gene: TRBD2
v_gene: TRBV9
abundance: NA
j_gene: TRBJ2-5
CDR3aa: CASSGGTSGGRQETQYF
CDR3nt: TGTGCCAGCAGCGGTGGGACTAGCGGGGGTAGACAAGAGACCCAGTACTTC

d_gene: TRBD2
v_gene: TRBV7-3
abundance: NA
j_gene: TRBJ2-3
CDR3aa: CASSPSGGETDTQYF
CDR3nt: TGTGCCAGCAGCCCTAGCGGGGGGGAAACAGATACGCAGTATTTT

d_gene: NA
v_gene: TRBV4-3
abundance: NA
j_gene: TRBJ1-5
CDR3aa: CASSQDRGSNQPQHF
CDR3nt: TGCGCCAGCAGCCAAGACAGGGGTAGCAATCAGCCCCAGCATTTT